The 24 T cell receptor beta chains presented below share a single source sample, sequenced in a study of CD8+CD57+ T cells in acquired aplastic anemia. TCR beta VDJ and CDR3 profiling used genomic DNA as template. TCRdb re-called the reads with MiXCR, one entry per CDR3 protein. The sample yields approximately 98,000 distinct CDR3 sequences, 51% seen once. Sequencing was done on a sample of sorted CD4+, CD8+, or CD8+CD57+ T cells (not recorded which) from PBMCs. These receptors came from a human donor in good health, serving as a control.

This clonotype was detected ten times or more. The V call is TRBV25-1, the J call TRBJ2-7; TRBD2 matches at 8 bases. CDR3 size: 15 residues. V lost 6 bases to trimming and J lost 2 bases; unmatched junction nucleotides: 9. In germline, CDR1 is MGHDK, CDR2 SYGVNS. The CDR3 spells CASSGGGGLPYEQYF. In nucleotides, the CDR3 is TGTGCCAGCAGCGGGGGGGGGGGCCTCCCCTACGAGCAGTACTTC.

This chain uses TRBV20-1 with TRBJ2-7; TRBD2 matches 11 bases. V was pared by 6 bases and J by 4 bases, with 11 bases of the junction left unmatched. Germline-derived CDR1 and CDR2 are DFQATT and SNEGSKA (reference sequence). This CDR3 has 15 residues. The CDR3 loop reads CSAPDPTSGGYEQYF. CDR3 in DNA: TGCAGTGCCCCCGACCCTACTAGCGGGGGATACGAGCAGTACTTC.

There are many counts of this clonotype. This sequence joins TRBV12-5 and TRBJ2-2, with 7 bases aligning to TRBD1. The CDR3 has 15 residues. V gave up 10 bases and J gave up 8 bases; unmatched junction bases: 16. Germline CDR1 and CDR2: LGHNT and FRNRAP. CDR3 sequence (DNA): TGTGCTAACAGGAAAGGGGACAGCACTGGAGGGGAGCTGTTTTTT. It is translated as CANRKGDSTGGELFF. Variable domain in full (rest from reference TRBV12-5 and TRBJ2-2): DARVTQTPRHKVTEMGQEVTMRCQPILGHNTVFWYRQTMMQGLELLAYFRNRAPLDDSGMPKDRFSAEMPDATLATLKIQPSEPRDSAVYFCANRKGDSTGGELFFGEGSRLTVL.

This clonotype was seen ten or more times. This is likely a read error, given that the CDR3 carries no conserved phenylalanine or tryptophan at its end. CDR3 loop: CASRDRGINTEAFS. As DNA, the CDR3 is TGTGCCAGCAGGGACAGGGGAATTAACACTGAAGCTTTCTCT. The chain carries TRBV25-1 and TRBJ1-1, with 9 nucleotides matching TRBD1. The germline V gene has CDR1 MGHDK and CDR2 SYGVNS. The CDR3 runs to 14 residues. Unmatched junction bases numbered 4, after V lost 6 bases and J lost 2 bases.

The J gene is TRBJ2-3, the V gene TRBV29-1; 7 nucleotides align to TRBD1. This CDR3 has 13 residues. The germline V gene encodes CDR1 SQVTM and CDR2 ANQGSEA. V lost 7 bases, J lost 4 bases, and 8 bases stayed unmatched. In nucleotides, the CDR3 is TGCAGCGCTGGGACAGTAGGGCCAGATACGCAGTATTTT. Protein product: CSAGTVGPDTQYF.

The chain joins TRBV5-1 to TRBJ2-7, with 7 bases identical to TRBD1. The V gene's germline CDR1 is SGHRS and CDR2 YFSETQ. This CDR3 contains 20 residues. The V gene end was trimmed by 4 bases and the J gene end by 2 bases; junction bases not matched to a gene: 24. This chain's CDR3 is CASSTNPSGPGQTLAYEQYF. The CDR3 DNA follows: TGCGCCAGCAGCACCAACCCCTCGGGTCCGGGACAGACACTTGCCTACGAGCAGTACTTC.

This sequence joins TRBV2 and TRBJ2-3, with a tentative D call TRBD1 (7 bases). V was shortened by 5 bases and J by 0 bases, with 12 bases between the two germline ends. Germline loops: CDR1 SNHLY, CDR2 FYNNEI. This CDR3 contains 15 residues. CDR3 coding DNA: TGTGCCAGCAGTACACAGGGGACTAGCACAGATACGCAGTATTTT. Translated: CASSTQGTSTDTQYF.

This clonotype was recorded a few times. V usage is TRBV19 and J usage is TRBJ2-3; the D gene is possibly TRBD1 (6 bases). V was trimmed by 6 bases and J by 14 bases, leaving 12 bases between them. The germline gives CDR1 LNHDA, CDR2 SQIVND (reference sequence). The CDR3 is 10 amino acids. This CDR3 is CASRGADLYF. CDR3 coding DNA: TGTGCCAGTAGGGGGGCGGATCTGTATTTT.

On this clonotype: A single base separates this from a much larger clone, so it may be a read error. The chain couples TRBV11-2 to TRBJ1-3; D ambiguous. Germline V gene data show CDR1 as SGHAT and CDR2 as FQNNGV. This CDR3 region has 16 residues. The CDR3: CASSNQAILSGNTVYF. CDR3 nucleotides: TGTGCCAGCAGTAACCAGGCGATCCTCTCTGGAAACACCGTATATTTT.

As concerns this clonotype: At one end the junction does not follow the germline gene, possibly because of a read error. This chain uses TRBV7-7 with TRBJ2-5, with D perhaps matching TRBD1 (6 bases). The CDR3 runs to 13 residues. CDR1 and CDR2 (germline): SSHAT, FNYEAQ (reference sequence). CDR3 nucleotides: TGTGCTAGCAGCCGGACAGCACAAGAGACCCAGTACTTC. Amino acids: CASSRTAQETQYF. The variable domain in full, completed from reference TRBV7-7 and TRBJ2-5, reads GAGVSQSPRYKVTKRGQDVTLRCDPISSHATLYWYQQALGQGPEFLTYFNYEAQPDKSGLPSDRFSAERPEGSISTLTIQRTEQRDSAMYRCASSRTAQETQYFGPGTRLLVL.

The chain has TRBV15 and TRBJ2-1; TRBD2 aligns across 8 bases. From germline, CDR1 is LNHNV and CDR2 YYDKDF (reference sequence). Germline trimming cut 8 bases from V and 1 base from J; bases unmatched to any gene: 7. This CDR3 is 15 amino acids long. This CDR3 reads CATVEAGGSYNEQFF. In DNA form, the CDR3 reads TGTGCCACCGTGGAGGCGGGGGGATCCTACAATGAGCAGTTCTTC. Drawing the rest from reference TRBV15 and TRBJ2-1, the complete variable domain is DAMVIQNPRYQVTQFGKPVTLSCSQTLNHNVMYWYQQKSSQAPKLLFHYYDKDFNNEADTPDNFQSRRPNTSFCFLDIRSPGLGDTAMYLCATVEAGGSYNEQFFGPGTRLTVL.

This clonotype was seen a few times. The chain links TRBV20-1 to TRBJ2-7; D gene uncertain. The germline V and J ends were trimmed by 0 bases and 1 base, with 13 bases remaining between them. Germline-derived CDR1 and CDR2 are DFQATT and SNEGSKA (reference sequence). CDR3 length equals 15 residues. The CDR3 DNA follows: TGCAGTGCTAGAGAAAATTTGTATGAGTCCTACGAGCAGTACTTC. Protein product: CSARENLYESYEQYF.

This clonotype was found a few times. The chain has TRBV24-1 and TRBJ2-3; D is unresolved. Germline CDR1 is KGHDR and CDR2 is SFDVKD. This CDR3 comprises 13 residues. V was cut by 5 bases and J by 2 bases, with 7 bases left in between. The CDR3 region has the DNA TGTGCCACCAGTGTGGGGTACACAGATACGCAGTATTTT. It yields the protein CATSVGYTDTQYF.

The chain couples TRBV24-1 to TRBJ2-5; perhaps TRBD2 as D (7 bases). This CDR3 has 17 amino acids. V dropped 5 bases and J dropped 0 bases, with 18 bases sitting between them. Germline assignment: CDR1 KGHDR and CDR2 SFDVKD. In nucleotides, the CDR3 is TGTGCCACCAGTGCGCGGGGGCTCGCCCGGTACCAAGAGACCCAGTACTTC. Translating it yields CATSARGLARYQETQYF.

This clonotype appeared a few times. This chain links TRBV28 with TRBJ1-2; D uncertain. The CDR3 runs 9 residues. Deletions cut 5 bases from V and 7 bases from J, with 2 bases between. Germline loops: CDR1 MDHEN, CDR2 SYDVKM. The CDR3 region has the DNA TGTGCCAGCAGTCCTGGCTACACCTTC. The encoded protein is CASSPGYTF.

This clonotype showed up many times. The chain recombines TRBV7-2 with TRBJ2-1, with 11 bases that match TRBD1. With V trimmed by 5 bases and J by 2 bases, 8 bases remained unmatched. The CDR3 runs to 17 residues. CDR1 is SGHTA and CDR2 is FQGNSA in the germline V gene. CDR3 coding DNA: TGTGCCAGCAGCCCTGGCCCGGGACAGGGGGCCTACAATGAGCAGTTCTTC. It is translated as CASSPGPGQGAYNEQFF.

CDR3 loop: CSAPAPGGVYGYTF. The CDR3 region has the DNA TGCAGTGCCCCCGCTCCAGGAGGCGTCTATGGCTACACCTTC. The gene calls are TRBV20-1 and TRBJ1-2; D unclear. This CDR3 has 14 amino acids. Trimming left V 6 bases short and J 4 bases short, with 18 bases between. From germline, CDR1 is DFQATT and CDR2 SNEGSKA (reference sequence).

Regarding this clonotype: Germline and junction disagree at one end, which may indicate a read error. The genes are TRBV24-1 and TRBJ2-1, with D possibly being TRBD2 (5 bases). Per the germline V gene, CDR1 is KGHDR and CDR2 is SFDVKD. This CDR3 region has 13 residues. Here the CDR3 reads CATSDGAYNEQFF. The CDR3 nucleotides are TGCGCCACCAGTGACGGGGCCTACAATGAGCAGTTCTTC.

This clonotype was recorded at least ten times. This chain connects TRBV20-1 to TRBJ2-7; a possible D gene is TRBD2 (7 bases). The CDR3 extends over 16 amino acids. V lost 1 base and J 2 bases, leaving 18 bases between the germline ends. CDR1 and CDR2 from the germline V gene are DFQATT and SNEGSKA (reference sequence). In DNA form, the CDR3 reads TGCAGTGCTAGAGGTGGGGGGCGGGGGCCAGCCTACGAGCAGTACTTC. Translating gives CSARGGGRGPAYEQYF.

This clonotype came up a few times. One end of the junction is discordant with germline, which a read error may explain. The chain joins TRBV3-1 to TRBJ2-7, with 16 bases aligning to TRBD2. The CDR3 runs to 16 residues. Germline V gene lookup returns CDR1 LGHDT and CDR2 YNNKEL (reference sequence). The CDR3 bases are TGTGCCAGCAGCGACCTCGGGACTAGCGGGGGGGCCATGCAAGACTTC. This encodes CASSDLGTSGGAMQDF.

Comment on this clonotype: The junction and the germline gene differ at one end; a read error may be behind it. V and J are TRBV2 and TRBJ2-5; no reliable D call. Germline V lookup: CDR1 SNHLY, CDR2 FYNNEI. The CDR3 covers 8 residues. The CDR3 nucleotides are TGTGCCAGCAACAGCCGGGACTTC. This gives the protein CASNSRDF. The whole variable domain, filled in from reference TRBV2 and TRBJ2-5, reads EPEVTQTPSHQVTQMGQEVILRCVPISNHLYFYWYRQILGQKVEFLVSFYNNEISEKSEIFDDQFSVERPDGSNFTLKIRSTKLEDSAMYFCASNSRDFGPGTRLLVL.

The chain employs TRBV29-1 and TRBJ2-7; D might be TRBD1 (6 bases). The DNA end lines up better with TRBJ2-1; the J call may be wrong. This CDR3 region has 12 residues. Germline V gives CDR1 SQVTM, CDR2 ANQGSEA. DNA of the CDR3: TGCAGCGTTGCGAGGACAGATAATGAGCAGTTCTTC. Amino acids: CSVARTDNEQFF.

For this clonotype: Relative to the germline gene, one junction end is altered; a read error may explain this. The chain recombines TRBV5-4 with TRBJ1-1; a weak D match, TRBD1 (5 bases). The CDR3 has 14 amino acids. Germline V CDR1 and CDR2: SGHNT, YYREEE (reference sequence). In nucleotides, the CDR3 is TGTGCCAGCAGCTCGGCCAGGGTTCACACTGGAGCTTTCTTT. Protein product: CASSSARVHTGAFF. The variable domain in full, with the rest retrieved from reference TRBV5-4 and TRBJ1-1, is ETGVTQSPTHLIKTRGQQVTLRCSSQSGHNTVSWYQQALGQGPQFIFQYYREEENGRGNFPPRFSGLQFPNYSSELNVNALELDDSALYLCASSSARVHTGAFFGQGTRLTVV.

This chain joins TRBV29-1 and TRBJ1-2; 10 nucleotides line up with TRBD1. Germline V gene data show CDR1 as SQVTM and CDR2 as ANQGSEA. The V and J ends lost 0 bases and 8 bases, in that order; junction bases with no gene match: 9. CDR3 length equals 15 residues. This CDR3 reads CSVEDLGGQGLGYTF. The CDR3 nucleotides are TGCAGCGTTGAAGATCTCGGGGGACAGGGGCTCGGCTACACCTTC. The variable domain in full, completed from reference TRBV29-1 and TRBJ1-2, reads SAVISQKPSRDICQRGTSLTIQCQVDSQVTMMFWYRQQPGQSLTLIATANQGSEATYESGFVIDKFPISRPNLTFSTLTVSNMSPEDSSIYLCSVEDLGGQGLGYTFGSGTRLTVV.